This TCR beta chain derives from a study of cytomegalovirus exposure and HLA in healthy donors. Across the study: One earlier analysis, a look at 180 million or so T cells, found roughly 120 million unique TCR beta sequences.

Study-wide findings and caveats: Among the CMV-associated chains, three were confirmed in vitro as specific for CMV antigens. Most subjects had HLA-A and HLA-B alleles reportedly predicted accurately by TCR beta sequences.

Germline V gives CDR1 GTSNPN, CDR2 SVGIG (reference sequence). This CDR3 is 14 amino acids long. The V gene lost 1 base and the J gene lost 5 bases, with 14 bases spanning the gap. As for this clone: What it binds is unknown. Other DNA sequences from this sample encode an identical CDR3 as well.

PCR employed 60 Vbeta and 13 Jbeta primers. Sequencing was performed with immunoSEQ multiplex PCR; in TCRdb, only in-frame clones are kept and a portion is missing. This sample has about 110,000 clones, with about 80% found just once. The sample was PBMCs. The chain joins TRBV30 to TRBJ2-5, with D possibly matching TRBD1 (6 bases). This sequence originates from a man aged 25 to 45 in good health and CMV-seropositive. Here the CDR3 reads CAWSGGQGRETQYF. The CDR3 DNA reads as TGTGCCTGGAGTGGGGGCCAGGGGCGGGAGACCCAGTACTTC.